This T cell receptor (beta chain) is from a study of T cell responses to AZD1222 COVID-19 vaccine. Study results and caveats: Only after the peak T cell response were repertoires sampled. Reports indicate that nearly half of spike-specific TCRs are directed at unmutated variant regions. Possibly, clonal diversity was underestimated; donors were largely white British and included more females.

The protocol was immunoSEQ multiplex PCR, while the TCRdb copy is restricted to in-frame clones and leaves out a portion. The sample lists about 130,000 clones, roughly 94% occurring once. The CDR3 covers 15 residues. Germline V gives CDR1 SGHDT, CDR2 YYEEEE. V lost 0 bases, J lost 3 bases, and 6 bases stayed unmatched. About this clone itself: Its antigen is not known.

This clonotype was obtained from an adult in good health. The sample in question was peripheral blood, obtained on day 0 of AZD1222 vaccination. The chain combines TRBV5-6 with TRBJ2-7, with TRBD1 identical over 7 bases. CDR3 sequence: CASSLVTGAFYEQYF. CDR3 coding DNA: TGTGCCAGCAGCTTGGTCACAGGGGCATTCTACGAGCAGTACTTC.